The rows below give T cell receptor beta chains drawn from one sample of a study of glioma-infiltrating T cells after dendritic cell vaccination. Generated by immunoSEQ multiplex PCR, the TCRdb table keeps only in-frame clones and is missing some. The profile shows around 60,000 clones, about 89% of them singletons. The sample was blood, taken after dendritic cell vaccination. The receptors come from a human donor with glioblastoma. CDR3s include the opening cysteine and the closing phenylalanine or tryptophan. A D gene is named only where the DNA matches it firmly. Only some rows state a clone size, as once, few, many or a class for expanded clones.

j_call v_call clone_size d_call cdr3_nt cdr3_aa
TRBJ1-2 TRBV15 . . TGTGCCACCAGCAGAGATGGACATAGGCCTCTTAACTATGGCTACACCTTC CATSRDGHRPLNYGYTF
TRBJ1-2 TRBV27 . . TGTGCCAGCAGTTTAGTAGGGGACACTAACTATGGCTACACCTTC CASSLVGDTNYGYTF
TRBJ1-2 TRBV11-2 few . TGTGCCAGCCGGGGGGGGAAGGTGTTTGGGGCTAACTATGGCTACACCTTC CASRGGKVFGANYGYTF
TRBJ2-1 TRBV4-3 . TRBD2 TGCGCCAGCAGCCAAGAGCCCACCGGCGGGGGGTACAATGAGCAGTTCTTC CASSQEPTGGGYNEQFF
TRBJ2-5 TRBV29-1 . TRBD1 TGCAGCGTTCGGACAGGGCAAGAGACCCAGTACTTC CSVRTGQETQYF
TRBJ1-2 TRBV27 . . TGTGCCAGCAGTTTTCCCTCGGGGGAGAACTATGGCTACACCTTC CASSFPSGENYGYTF
TRBJ1-1 TRBV12-5 few TRBD1 TGTGCTAGTGGTTTGGTACTTTCAGGGGGCGATGCTGAAGCTTTCTTT CASGLVLSGGDAEAFF
TRBJ1-5 TRBV19 . . TGTGCCAGTAGTGGCAGACAGGGCAATCAGCCCCAGCATTTT CASSGRQGNQPQHF
TRBJ2-5 TRBV11-3 . . TGTGCCAGCAGCTTGGAGGGGACCCGCTTACAAGAGACCCAGTACTTC CASSLEGTRLQETQYF
TRBJ1-5 TRBV11-2 . . TGTGCCAGCAGCCTCAACCTACCGAATCAGCCCCAGCATTTT CASSLNLPNQPQHF
TRBJ1-1 TRBV27 once . TGTGCCAGCAGTTTAGGAGGGGTGGCTGGAGCTTTCTTT CASSLGGVAGAFF
TRBJ1-6 TRBV6-5 . TRBD1 TGTGCCAGCAGTGGACAGGGTAATTCACCCCTCCACTTT CASSGQGNSPLHF
TRBJ1-2 TRBV5-6 . . TGTGCCAGCAGCGAACGACAGAATGGCTACACCTTC CASSERQNGYTF
TRBJ1-2 TRBV9 once . TGTGCCAGCAGCCAGGGGACCTATGGCTACACCTTC CASSQGTYGYTF
TRBJ2-3 TRBV14 . . TGTGCCAGCAGGCGAGAAGCGGCTACCGTCAAAGGCACAGATACGCAGTATTTT CASRREAATVKGTDTQYF
TRBJ1-1 TRBV6-1 . TRBD1 TGTGCCAGCAGACCTGACAGGGTTGGGAACACTGAAGCTTTCTTT CASRPDRVGNTEAFF
TRBJ2-7 TRBV19 . . TGTGCCAGTAGCACCCGGACAAGCTACGAGCAGTACTTC CASSTRTSYEQYF
TRBJ1-1 TRBV7-9 . . TGTGCCAGCAGCCCGGGAGGAGGGTTTCGGAACACTGAAGCTTTCTTT CASSPGGGFRNTEAFF
TRBJ1-2 TRBV6-1 . . TGTGCCAGCACCTCAGGGGTGATTCCGACAGGCTACACCTTC CASTSGVIPTGYTF
TRBJ2-6 TRBV5-1 few . TGCGCCAGCAGCTTGGTAGGGGCGAATGGGGCCAACGTCCTGACTTTC CASSLVGANGANVLTF
TRBJ1-1 TRBV5-3 . TRBD1 TGTGCCAGAAGACCACAGGGGGATACTGAAGCTTTCTTT CARRPQGDTEAFF
TRBJ2-2 TRBV6-5 . TRBD2 TGTGCCAGCAGTTCCGGACTAGCGGGAATCACCGGGGGGCTGTTTTTT CASSSGLAGITGGLFF
TRBJ2-1 TRBV7-2 . . TGTGCCAGCAGGGGAGGGACAGGCAACTGGCAGTTCTTC CASRGGTGNWQFF
TRBJ2-1 TRBV4-3 . TRBD2 TGCGCCAGCAGCCAAGGACTAGCGGGGTTAGACCCTTACAATGAGCAGTTCTTC CASSQGLAGLDPYNEQFF
TRBJ2-7 TRBV6-1 once TRBD2 TGTGCCAGCAGTGAAAAAGGGACTAGCGGGTACGAGCAGTACTTC CASSEKGTSGYEQYF
TRBJ2-2 TRBV28 . TRBD1 TGTGCCAGCAGTTTTGGCAGGGGGCAGCACACCGGGGAGCTGTTTTTT CASSFGRGQHTGELFF
TRBJ2-7 TRBV27 once . TGTGCCAGCAGGCGCGGGACAGCCGACTACGAGCAGTACTTC CASRRGTADYEQYF
TRBJ2-7 TRBV7-2 . TRBD1 TGTGCCAGCAGCTTAGCCCCAGACAGGGACTACGAGCAGTACTTC CASSLAPDRDYEQYF
TRBJ1-1 TRBV19 . . TGTGCCAGTAGCCAGGCTTTGAACACTGAAGCTTTCTTT CASSQALNTEAFF
TRBJ2-5 TRBV5-1 . TRBD2 TGCGCCAGCAGCAAAGGACTAGGAGAGACCCAGTACTTC CASSKGLGETQYF
TRBJ2-2 TRBV6-5 . . TGTGCCAGCAGTTACTTTCCCGCTAGCACCGGGGAGCTGTTTTTT CASSYFPASTGELFF
TRBJ1-5 TRBV15 . . TGTGCCACCAGCAGAGAGGACAGCTCTCCCCAGCATTTT CATSREDSSPQHF
TRBJ2-3 TRBV14 . . TGTGCCAGCAGCCAAGTTGGTAGTCCCACAGATACGCAGTATTTT CASSQVGSPTDTQYF
TRBJ2-1 TRBV5-1 once . TGCGCCAGCAGACCACAGTCCCGCCCCAATGAGCAGTTCTTC CASRPQSRPNEQFF
TRBJ1-5 TRBV30 . . TGTGCCTGGAGTGTGAAGGGGGTGAGCAATCAGCCCCAGCATTTT CAWSVKGVSNQPQHF
TRBJ1-5 TRBV6-1 . . TGTGCCAGCAGCGGGGAGTTTAGCAATCAGCCCCAGCATTTT CASSGEFSNQPQHF
TRBJ1-2 TRBV6-6 once . TGTGCCAGCAGCCCCTCTTGGGGCCCCTACTATGGCTACACCTTC CASSPSWGPYYGYTF
TRBJ1-1 TRBV11-2 . . TGTGCCAGCAGCCTACAGACGAACACTGAAGCTTTCTTT CASSLQTNTEAFF
TRBJ1-2 TRBV25-1 . . TGTGCCAGCAGTGCGGGTCTGGAAGGATCTAACTATGGCTACACCTTC CASSAGLEGSNYGYTF
TRBJ2-1 TRBV5-1 . TRBD2 TGCGCCAGCAGAGCGGGCCCTAGCGGGGGTTCCTACAATGAGCAGTTCTTC CASRAGPSGGSYNEQFF
TRBJ2-1 TRBV9 . TRBD2 TGTGCCAGCAGCCCCGGGACTAGCGGGGATCACAATGAGCAGTTCTTC CASSPGTSGDHNEQFF
TRBJ2-5 TRBV4-3 . . TGCGCCAGCAGCCAAGGAGGAGGGCAAGAGACCCAGTACTTC CASSQGGGQETQYF
TRBJ1-6 TRBV9 . . TGTGCCAGCAGCGCGCGAATCGAACAGGGTCCACCCCTCCACTTT CASSARIEQGPPLHF
TRBJ1-1 TRBV25-1 . TRBD1 TGTGCCAGCAGTGAATTATGGCAGGGGGAGTCTGAAGCTTTCTTT CASSELWQGESEAFF
TRBJ1-4 TRBV7-2 . . TGTGCCAGCAGCCCGGGGGGGGCGGATGAAAAACTGTTTTTT CASSPGGADEKLFF
TRBJ2-2 TRBV9 . . TGTGCCAGCAGCGTAGCGGTGTCGGGTGCCGGGGAGCTGTTTTTT CASSVAVSGAGELFF
TRBJ2-2 TRBV5-6 few . TGTGCCAGCAGCTTGACGGGGACCGGGGAGCTGTTTTTT CASSLTGTGELFF
TRBJ1-4 TRBV18 . . TGTGCCAGCTCCCGCCTCGAAGGGGTCGAAAAACTGTTTTTT CASSRLEGVEKLFF
TRBJ1-1 TRBV11-2 . . TGTGCCAGCAGCTTAGCCCTCAACACTGAAGCTTTCTTT CASSLALNTEAFF
TRBJ2-7 TRBV9 . TRBD2 TGTGCCAGCAGCGCCGGACTAGCGGGATCCTACGAGCAGTACTTC CASSAGLAGSYEQYF
TRBJ1-2 TRBV5-1 . TRBD1 TGCGCCAGCAGCCTGGGACAGCTCCGCACCTTC CASSLGQLRTF
TRBJ2-1 TRBV10-3 . TRBD1 TGTGCCATCAGTGAGTCGCGAACAGGGGTGAGGAATGAGCAGTTCTTC CAISESRTGVRNEQFF
TRBJ1-3 TRBV7-6 . TRBD1 TGTGCCAGCAGCCCCACACGCGGACAGGGTAGACGCTCTGGAAACACCATATATTTT CASSPTRGQGRRSGNTIYF
TRBJ1-1 TRBV5-4 . . TGTGCCAGCAGCTTATCGGGTATGAACACTGAAGCTTTCTTT CASSLSGMNTEAFF
TRBJ2-1 TRBV5-1 . . TGCGCCAGCAGCCCGCCGGGCAATGAGCAGTTCTTC CASSPPGNEQFF
TRBJ2-7 TRBV27 . . TGTGCCAGCAGTTGGTCCAGGGGGGCCTCCTACGAGCAGTACTTC CASSWSRGASYEQYF
TRBJ2-7 TRBV5-1 . . TGCGCCAGCAGCTTGGACGCGTTCACCTACGAGCAGTACTTC CASSLDAFTYEQYF